The sample holds a few counts of the clone carrying this T cell receptor beta chain. Antigen unknown. V gave up 2 bases and J gave up 8 bases, with 4 bases separating them. The CDR3 runs to 11 residues. Germline-derived CDR1 and CDR2 are SEHNR and FQNEAQ (reference sequence). The record originates from a study of T-cell memory formation after mild COVID-19. For the study at large: Clusters of TCRs were largely donor specific. General observations from the study: Contracting CD4+ clones were located mainly in CM and EM, and CD8+ clones in EMRA.

TCRdb independently ran MiXCR on the 5' RACE reads; one entry per CDR3 protein. In the table there are some 86,000 distinct CDR3 sequences, roughly 23% of which are singletons. The specimen was PBMCs or a T cell subset sorted from them (not recorded which). This clonotype was sampled from a man younger than 35 who had mild COVID-19 (a few samples of this study predate the infection). Cell type and time point are not known. The J gene is TRBJ2-1, the V gene TRBV7-9; no definite D call. CDR3 nucleotides: TGTGCCAGCAGCTTAACGCATGAGCAGTTCTTC. Its protein is CASSLTHEQFF.